A few counts support the clone carrying this T cell receptor (beta chain). The CDR3 covers 15 residues. Trimming removed 0 bases from V and 0 bases from J, with 7 bases in between. Germline CDR1 LGHNA, CDR2 YNFKEQ. In the original analysis: The authors estimated nucleated cell counts from reference gene primer amplification. Measured with immunoSEQ multiplex PCR; TCRdb has only the in-frame clones, and not every one. V, J and clone size are those of that table, while D and trimming were read from the DNA. The table shows tens of thousands of clones, with roughly 80% occurring only once. These data are taken from a study of blood T cell repertoires in COVID-19. About the research overall: The study drew acute and convalescent COVID-19 samples from the United States, Italy and Spain. The cDNA or gDNA used as material had been derived from T cells, B-cell-depleted T cells, or PBMCs.

This chain uses TRBV4-2 with TRBJ2-3, with a weak D call TRBD1 (6 bases). This TCR derives from a woman aged 55-75 years with acute or convalescent COVID-19. The sequenced sample was peripheral blood. The CDR3 loop reads CASSQDRGSTDTQYF. DNA for the CDR3: TGTGCCAGCAGCCAAGACAGGGGAAGCACAGATACGCAGTATTTT.